Listed here is a single TCR beta chain. Its matching antigen is unknown. The sample is drawn from a study of T cell responses to AZD1222 COVID-19 vaccine. Study-wide results and caveats: Most donors were white British, females outnumbered males, and clonal diversity was possibly underestimated.

The V gene's germline CDR1 is SQVTM and CDR2 ANQGSEA. V lost 4 bases and J lost 9, with 13 bases in between. The CDR3 loop spans 12 amino acids. Sequencing was performed with immunoSEQ multiplex PCR; in TCRdb, only in-frame clones are kept and a portion is missing. This sample yields 150,000 to 200,000 clones, of which roughly 94% are seen a single time; approximately 0.6% belongs to the top ten. This chain uses TRBV29-1 with TRBJ2-1; D might be TRBD2 (7 bases). The material sequenced was peripheral blood, taken on day 0 of AZD1222 vaccination. The receptor was isolated from an adult in good health. CDR3 amino acids: CSVGEGVGEQFF. CDR3 sequence (DNA): TGCAGCGTTGGGGAGGGGGTTGGTGAGCAGTTCTTC.